A single sample gave rise to the 15 T cell receptor beta chains below, sequenced in a study of identical twins. One entry per CDR3 protein, called by TCRdb with MiXCR from the 5' RACE reads. This table holds a few hundred thousand distinct CDR3 sequences, roughly a tenth found once. The sequenced material came from memory T cells sorted from blood. These receptors all stem from a middle-aged man in good health.

This clonotype was detected a few times. The chain carries TRBV5-5 and TRBJ1-4; maybe TRBD1 (6 bases). V was shortened by 0 bases and J by 8 bases, with 14 bases between the two germline ends. The CDR3 runs to 15 residues. From germline, CDR1 is SGHKS and CDR2 YYEKEE (reference sequence). CDR3 loop: CASSLDPGVGEKLFF. The CDR3 DNA follows: TGTGCCAGCAGCTTGGATCCAGGGGTGGGCGAAAAACTGTTTTTT.

This chain connects TRBV7-2 to TRBJ1-3, with TRBD1 identical over 8 bases. This CDR3 region has 17 residues. Looked up from germline, CDR1 is SGHTA and CDR2 is FQGNSA. The trim removed 0 bases at V and 4 bases at J, leaving 8 bases unmatched. CDR3 nucleotides: TGTGCCAGCAGCTTAGCAGTAAGCAGGGGGCCCGGAAACACCATATATTTT. Its translation: CASSLAVSRGPGNTIYF.

The sample holds many counts of this clonotype. J is TRBJ2-3 and V is TRBV5-1, with D uncertain. The CDR3 runs 14 residues. Germline-derived CDR1 and CDR2 are SGHRS and YFSETQ. Trimming took off 2 bases at V and 2 bases at J, with 9 bases between the two ends. CDR3 loop: CASSFYEVTDTQYF. CDR3 DNA: TGCGCCAGCAGCTTTTACGAGGTCACAGATACGCAGTATTTT.

This clonotype has at least ten counts. The chain joins TRBV7-2 to TRBJ1-6; D gene uncertain. This CDR3 is 15 amino acids long. CDR1 is SGHTA, CDR2 FQGNSA, per germline. V lost 1 base, J lost 2 bases, and 6 bases lay in between. DNA for the CDR3: TGTGCCAGCAGCTTAGATAAGGCCTATAATTCACCCCTCCACTTT. Protein product: CASSLDKAYNSPLHF.

This clonotype has only a few counts. V gene TRBV24-1 combines with J gene TRBJ2-1; possible D gene TRBD1, 6 bases. The CDR3 covers 16 residues. V lost 5 bases and J 5 bases, leaving 18 bases between the germline ends. Germline V gene data show CDR1 as KGHDR and CDR2 as SFDVKD. CDR3 residues: CATSGETGTGNNEQFF. The CDR3 DNA is TGTGCCACCAGTGGCGAAACAGGGACGGGTAACAATGAGCAGTTCTTC.

Many counts were recorded for this clonotype. The chain combines TRBV4-1 with TRBJ1-5; no definite D call. This CDR3 spans 16 amino acids. Germline CDR1 is MGHRA and CDR2 is YSYEKL. Trimming took off 4 bases at V and 2 bases at J, with 15 bases between the two ends. In nucleotides, the CDR3 is TGCGCCAGCAGCCGTCTAAACAGTGGGGGCAATCAGCCCCAGCATTTT. Its translation is CASSRLNSGGNQPQHF.

This clonotype was seen more than once but under ten times. The chain links TRBV28 to TRBJ1-1; 9 nucleotides align to TRBD1. J was trimmed by 9 bases and V by 6 bases; bases with no gene match: 11. CDR1 is MDHEN, CDR2 SYDVKM, per germline. This CDR3 contains 14 residues. The CDR3 coding sequence is TGTGCCAGCAGGCAAGGGACAGGGAGAAACCAAGCTTTCTTT. Translated: CASRQGTGRNQAFF.

This clonotype was detected many times. The V and J genes are TRBV20-1 and TRBJ2-7; tentative D call: TRBD1 (5 bases). The CDR3 length is 11 residues. The V end lost 5 bases, the J end lost 3 bases, and 8 bases lay between the germline ends. Germline V gives CDR1 DFQATT, CDR2 SNEGSKA (reference sequence). The CDR3 protein is CSAPDSYEQYF. In DNA form, the CDR3 reads TGCAGTGCTCCCGACAGCTACGAGCAGTACTTC.

This clonotype was detected only a few times. The gene calls are TRBV21-1 and TRBJ2-5; the table names TRBD1, a call not compared with the DNA. TRBV21-1 represents a pseudogene. This CDR3 spans 17 amino acids. DNA for the CDR3: TGTGCCGCTATAGGGGACAGGGGGTCTCATAGTAAAGAGACCCAGTACTTC. This sequence encodes CAAIGDRGSHSKETQYF.

This clonotype has only a few counts. This sequence joins TRBV5-1 and TRBJ2-7; maybe TRBD1 (6 bases). CDR3 length: 14 residues. Germline V lookup: CDR1 SGHRS, CDR2 YFSETQ. V was trimmed by 4 bases and J by 2 bases, leaving 13 bases between them. CDR3 nucleotide sequence: TGCGCCAGCAGCCCGCACAGGGTCCCCTACGAGCAGTACTTC. Its protein is CASSPHRVPYEQYF.

This clonotype came up many times. This rearrangement joins TRBV5-1 to TRBJ2-1; 15 bases are a match to TRBD2. Germline CDR1 reads SGHRS; CDR2 reads YFSETQ. Unmatched junction bases numbered 3, after V lost 2 bases and J lost 9 bases. This CDR3 spans 15 amino acids. The CDR3 loop is CASSFGTSGGSEQFF. The CDR3, as DNA: TGCGCCAGCAGCTTCGGGACTAGCGGGGGGAGTGAGCAGTTCTTC.

This clonotype was observed a handful of times. V is TRBV3-1 and J is TRBJ2-5; TRBD2 agrees at 11 bases. Germline V gene lookup returns CDR1 LGHDT and CDR2 YNNKEL (reference sequence). V trimming: 2 bases; J trimming: 3 bases; junction bases outside the gene matches: 2. This CDR3 has 15 amino acids. The DNA of the CDR3 is TGTGCCAGCAGCCAACCGACTAGCGGGGAAGAGACCCAGTACTTC. Its protein is CASSQPTSGEETQYF.

This clonotype came up many times. In nucleotides, the CDR3 is TGTGCCAGCAGCCCCACCGCAGATGGAAACACCATATATTTT. Translating gives CASSPTADGNTIYF. This chain links TRBV3-1 with TRBJ1-3, with D unresolved. Germline V lookup: CDR1 LGHDT, CDR2 YNNKEL (reference sequence). The CDR3 runs to 14 residues. The V end was cut by 4 bases, the J end by 3 bases, with 10 bases between.

This clonotype was detected many times. The chain uses TRBV5-1 and TRBJ2-7, with D unclear. The CDR3 is made up of 13 amino acids. Trimming shortened V by 4 bases and J by 3 bases, and 11 bases separated the two germline ends. From germline, CDR1 is SGHRS and CDR2 YFSETQ. DNA of the CDR3: TGCGCCAGCAGCCATGGGGTGCGCTACGAGCAGTACTTC. Protein: CASSHGVRYEQYF. Filled out from reference TRBV5-1 and TRBJ2-7, the complete variable domain reads KAGVTQTPRYLIKTRGQQVTLSCSPISGHRSVSWYQQTPGQGLQFLFEYFSETQRNKGNFPGRFSGRQFSNSRSEMNVSTLELGDSALYLCASSHGVRYEQYFGPGTRLTVT.

This clonotype was detected ten times or more. The chain combines TRBV5-5 with TRBJ2-2, with D unclear. V dropped 1 base and J dropped 2 bases, with 15 bases sitting between them. This CDR3 region has 17 residues. Germline CDR1 reads SGHKS; CDR2 reads YYEKEE (reference sequence). DNA of the CDR3: TGTGCCAGCAGCTTGCGCAGACTCCAGCACAACACCGGGGAGCTGTTTTTT. Translation gives CASSLRRLQHNTGELFF.